This T cell receptor (beta chain) was documented in a study of blood T cell repertoires in COVID-19. For the study at large: Collection of acute and convalescent COVID-19 samples took place in the United States, Italy and Spain. The analysed material was cDNA or gDNA that came from T cells, B-cell-depleted T cells, or PBMCs.

In the study's own analysis: Reference gene primer amplification in the assay estimated nucleated cell counts. The repertoire was sequenced with immunoSEQ multiplex PCR; TCRdb's copy has only in-frame clones and lacks some. That table supplies the V and J calls and clone size; D and trimming were determined from the DNA. The sample includes more than 50,000 clones, 90% to 95% of them seen just once. Trimming took 0 bases from V and 5 from J, leaving 10 bases between them. This CDR3 is 14 amino acids long. CDR1 and CDR2 (germline): MNHNS, SASEGT. The gene calls are TRBV6-1 and TRBJ1-2; D not resolved. The sequenced material came from peripheral blood. This TCR was recovered from a human donor in a cohort sampled during active COVID-19. CDR3 DNA: TGTGCCAGCAGTGAAGCAGGCCGGGTTTATGGCTACACCTTC. This gives the protein CASSEAGRVYGYTF.